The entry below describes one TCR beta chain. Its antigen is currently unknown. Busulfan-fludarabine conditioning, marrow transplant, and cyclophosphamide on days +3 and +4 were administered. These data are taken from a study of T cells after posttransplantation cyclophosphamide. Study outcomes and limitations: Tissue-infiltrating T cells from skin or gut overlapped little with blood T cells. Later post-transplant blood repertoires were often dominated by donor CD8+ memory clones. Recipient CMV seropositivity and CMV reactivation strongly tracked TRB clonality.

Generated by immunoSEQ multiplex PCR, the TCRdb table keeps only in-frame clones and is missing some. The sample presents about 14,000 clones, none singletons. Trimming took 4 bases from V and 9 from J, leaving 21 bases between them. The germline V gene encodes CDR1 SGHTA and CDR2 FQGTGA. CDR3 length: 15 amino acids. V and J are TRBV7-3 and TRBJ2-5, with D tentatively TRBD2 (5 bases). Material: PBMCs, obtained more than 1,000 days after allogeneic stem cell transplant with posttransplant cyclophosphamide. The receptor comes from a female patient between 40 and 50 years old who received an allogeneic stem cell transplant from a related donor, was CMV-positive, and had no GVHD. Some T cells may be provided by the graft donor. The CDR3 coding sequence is TGTGCCAGCAGCTCCACCGGGTCCTGGTTGGAGGCCCAGTACTTC. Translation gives CASSSTGSWLEAQYF.